Included here is one TCR beta chain sequence, with context. This sample was taken from a study of T cell changes during pregnancy in multiple sclerosis. V shed 0 bases, J shed 7 bases, and the junction held 6 bases outside the gene matches. The germline V gene has CDR1 LGHNA and CDR2 YSLEER. The CDR3 is 16 amino acids. The data were produced by immunoSEQ multiplex PCR, yet TCRdb's version contains in-frame clones alone and is incomplete. The data show 55,000 to 80,000 clones, 80% to 95% seen once. The receptor comes from a female donor with multiple sclerosis, enrolled in a pregnancy study. The genes are TRBV4-3 and TRBJ2-1; 10 bases line up with TRBD2. Specimen: CD8+ T cells from peripheral blood mononuclear cells, collected in the second trimester of pregnancy. CDR3 amino acids: CASSQDWTSGSNEQFF. The DNA for the CDR3 is TGCGCCAGCAGCCAAGATTGGACTAGCGGCTCTAATGAGCAGTTCTTC.